The 10 T cell receptor beta chains below all came from one sample that was sequenced in a study of shared clonotypes between healthy human individuals (dated by TCRdb to 2020 to 2021). Libraries were built with the immunoSEQ multiplex PCR assay. In its TCRdb copy, this immuneACCESS table keeps in-frame sequences only and misses some clones. Where compared with another copy, unresolved V genes explain less than half of these, and the others have no known cause. This sample holds about 2.4 million clones; 80% to 95% were observed only once. In total, the top ten clones hold about 0.39% of the sample. Specimen: naive CD4+ T cells from PBMCs. The sample's cell subset or site label, in plain terms: CD45RA+ positively selected. The receptor source for this set is a man aged 18 to 29 in good health. Some clones in this sample may be carry-over from other donors' samples.

This chain connects TRBV2 to TRBJ1-5; D is unresolved. The germline gives CDR1 SNHLY, CDR2 FYNNEI. Trimming cost V 6 bases and J 7 bases, with 16 bases left between them. The CDR3 runs to 14 residues. This chain's CDR3 is CASRGRAPGQPQHF. As DNA, the CDR3 is TGTGCCAGCAGGGGCCGGGCCCCGGGGCAGCCCCAGCATTTT.

This clone has a handful of counts. This chain links TRBV19 with TRBJ1-1, with no clear D. Germline CDR1 LNHDA, CDR2 SQIVND (reference sequence). Trimming took off 5 bases at V and 4 bases at J, with 11 bases between the two ends. This CDR3 comprises 13 residues. The CDR3 nucleotides are TGTGCCAGTAGTTTCGGGCCGATCACTGAAGCTTTCTTT. Its protein product is CASSFGPITEAFF.

On this clone: A junction boundary mismatches the germline segment, possibly from a read error. DNA for the CDR3: TGTGCCATCAGTGACGCTAGCGGGAGGGCCTATGAGCAGTTCTTC. As protein: CAISDASGRAYEQFF. The V gene is TRBV6-1, the J gene TRBJ2-1; 12 nucleotides line up with TRBD2. Germline CDR1 is MNHNS and CDR2 is SASEGT. This CDR3 is 15 amino acids long.

The chain is built from TRBV28 and TRBJ1-1, with 7 bases aligning to TRBD1. CDR1 and CDR2 from the germline V gene are MDHEN and SYDVKM. CDR3 length: 15 amino acids. Germline trimming cut 1 base from V and 6 bases from J; bases unmatched to any gene: 8. The CDR3 protein is CASSLSFGRGAEAFF. The CDR3 bases are TGTGCCAGCAGTTTATCCTTTGGCAGGGGGGCTGAAGCTTTCTTT.

The chain links TRBV7-2 to TRBJ2-1, with D perhaps TRBD1 (6 bases). This CDR3 region has 15 residues. V lost 5 bases to trimming and J lost 1 base, with 12 bases between them. Per the germline V gene, CDR1 is SGHTA and CDR2 is FQGNSA. The CDR3 DNA reads as TGTGCCAGCAGCCAAATAAGGGGGTCCTACAATGAGCAGTTCTTC. Amino acid sequence: CASSQIRGSYNEQFF.

This rearrangement joins TRBV21-1 to TRBJ1-5. TRBV21-1 is annotated as a pseudogene. This CDR3 contains 15 residues. CDR3 residues: CASIPGGPFNQPQHF. The CDR3 nucleotides read TGTGCCAGCATCCCGGGGGGACCTTTCAATCAGCCCCAGCATTTT.

Remarks on this clone: Other DNA sequences from this sample encode an identical CDR3 as well. This rearrangement joins TRBV11-2 to TRBJ1-2; D gene unclear. Trimming shortened V by 5 bases and J by 7 bases, and 14 bases separated the two germline ends. The germline CDR1 and CDR2 sequences are SGHAT and FQNNGV. This CDR3 has 13 residues. This chain's CDR3 is CASSPRTVRGYTF. Here the CDR3 DNA reads TGTGCCAGCAGCCCAAGAACAGTGCGTGGCTACACCTTC.

This chain uses TRBV5-5 with TRBJ2-7, with D possibly being TRBD1 (6 bases). CDR3 size: 15 residues. Trimming left V 0 bases short and J 4 bases short, with 14 bases between. Germline V lookup: CDR1 SGHKS, CDR2 YYEKEE (reference sequence). CDR3 sequence: CASSLVPTGWYEQYF. In DNA form, the CDR3 reads TGTGCCAGCAGCTTGGTCCCGACAGGATGGTACGAGCAGTACTTC.

The chain has TRBV5-6 and TRBJ1-1, with a tentative D call TRBD1 (5 bases). The CDR3 runs to 15 residues. V lost 4 bases and J lost 6, with 19 bases in between. Germline CDR1 reads SGHDT; CDR2 reads YYEEEE. The CDR3: CASSPVGVRGAEAFF. CDR3 coding DNA: TGTGCCAGCAGCCCCGTCGGAGTCCGGGGCGCTGAAGCTTTCTTT.

V and J are TRBV28 and TRBJ2-5; either TRBD1 or TRBD2 may fit D (5 bases each). Germline values: CDR1 MDHEN, CDR2 SYDVKM. The CDR3 is 14 amino acids. V was pared by 1 base and J by 7 bases, with 13 bases between. For the CDR3, the DNA is TGTGCCAGCAGTTTATTGGCCGGGGCTGGGACCCAGTACTTC. It translates to CASSLLAGAGTQYF.